These 13 T cell receptor beta chains were sequenced from one sample in a study of T cell clonality in common variable immunodeficiency. The assay was immunoSEQ multiplex PCR, and TCRdb's table has in-frame clones only and misses some. This sample carries 50,000 to 65,000 clones, none of them present only once. The sequenced material came from peripheral blood mononuclear cells. These receptor sequences come from a person between 18 and 69 years old in good health.

This clone was counted many times. The read stops 3 residues short of the end of the CDR3; the missing end is completed from the germline J gene. This sequence joins TRBV5-4 and TRBJ2-3; 10 nucleotides match TRBD1. CDR3 length: 14 residues. The V gene's germline CDR1 is SGHNT and CDR2 YYREEE (reference sequence). The covered CDR3 bases are TGTGCCAGCACGCGACAGGGGGCGGTCGAGACG. Translating it yields CASTRQGAVET. In full, the CDR3 is CASTRQGAVETQYF.

This clone was detected many times. The missing CDR3 end, 3 residues past where the read stops, is filled in from the germline J gene. This sequence joins TRBV19 and TRBJ1-1; a weak D match, TRBD1 (5 bases). Trimming removed 3 bases from V and 0 bases from J, with 11 bases in between. CDR1 and CDR2 (germline): LNHDA, SQIVND (reference sequence). This CDR3 comprises 15 residues. The CDR3 here is CASSIAGGMNTEAFF. The DNA read from the CDR3 is TGTGCCAGTAGTATCGCCGGGGGTATGAACACTGAA.

This clone was observed a handful of times. The sequence runs out 3 residues before the end of the CDR3; the remainder is reconstructed from the germline J gene. This chain uses TRBV7-9 with TRBJ1-2; 7 bases map to TRBD1. The J segment lost 0 bases and the V segment lost 5 bases, leaving 6 bases of the junction unmatched. Germline assignment: CDR1 SEHNR and CDR2 FQNEAQ (reference sequence). CDR3 size: 15 residues. CDR3 sequence: CASSRRDRTNYGYTF. CDR3 DNA (partial): TGTGCCAGCAGCCGCCGGGACAGAACTAACTATGGC.

This clone occurred many times. The read ends 3 residues shy of where the CDR3 ends; the end is completed using the germline J gene. The chain couples TRBV20-1 to TRBJ2-5; D possibly corresponds to TRBD1 (6 bases). This CDR3 contains 17 residues. From germline, CDR1 is DFQATT and CDR2 SNEGSKA (reference sequence). V lost 6 bases and J lost 1, with 24 bases in between. Incomplete CDR3 DNA: TGCAGTGCAAAAGACCTCAACCCCCCGGACAGCCAAGAGACC. It codes for CSAKDLNPPDSQET. The CDR3, in full, reads CSAKDLNPPDSQETQYF.

This clone was seen repeatedly, ten times or more. Sequence at one end of the junction differs from germline and may be a read error. The read ends 3 residues shy of where the CDR3 ends; the end is completed using the germline J gene. The chain employs TRBV19 and TRBJ1-5; possibly TRBD1 for D (5 bases). This CDR3 has 14 amino acids. CDR1 is LNHDA, CDR2 SQIVND, per germline (reference sequence). CDR3 bases read: TGTGCCAGTAGGACGGGACTTAGCGATCAGCCC. It encodes CASRTGLSDQP. The CDR3 in full is CASRTGLSDQPQHF.

This clone was recorded many times. Coverage ceases 3 residues before the CDR3 finishes, and the germline J gene fills in the end. The rearrangement joins TRBV6-2 or TRBV6-3 to TRBJ2-7; a weak D match, TRBD1 (5 bases). Germline-derived CDR1 and CDR2 are MNHEY and SVGEGT. The CDR3 runs 15 residues. Trimming removed 2 bases from V and 5 bases from J, with 16 bases in between. CDR3 DNA, as far as it was read: TGTGCCAGCAGTTACGAGTGGGCAGGGAACAACGAG. This sequence encodes CASSYEWAGNNE. The whole CDR3 sequence is CASSYEWAGNNEQYF.

This clone was observed many times. This chain's CDR3 is CASSDGFGETQYF. The part of the CDR3 DNA that was read is TGTGCCAGCAGTGACGGGTTTGGAGAGACG. The rearrangement joins TRBV6-1 to TRBJ2-3; D is uncertain. The CDR3 end falls 3 residues outside the read, so it is completed with the germline J gene. This CDR3 region has 13 residues. CDR1 MNHNS and CDR2 SASEGT come from the germline V gene.

This clone was counted at least ten times. The DNA ends 3 residues before the CDR3 does, and the rest of the CDR3 is filled in from the germline J gene. This chain uses TRBV30 with TRBJ2-3; perhaps TRBD2 as D (7 bases). With 0 bases removed from V and 4 bases from J, the gap between germline ends came to 14 bases. Germline V CDR1 and CDR2: GTSNPN, SVGIG (reference sequence). The CDR3 sequence is 15 residues long. The sequenced CDR3 bases are TGTGCCTGGAGTGTAGGGGGGGGTAAGGCAGATACG. It translates to CAWSVGGGKADT. The full CDR3 reads CAWSVGGGKADTQYF.

This clone was observed at least ten times. The read comes to an end 3 residues before the CDR3 does, leaving the germline J gene to fill in the end. The rearrangement links TRBV18 to TRBJ1-5, with D hard to call. Per the germline V gene, CDR1 is KGHSH and CDR2 is LQKENI. CDR3 length equals 15 residues. V lost 2 bases, J lost 7 bases, and 15 bases lay in between. The CDR3 sequence: CASSPVPGTGQPQHF. The CDR3 bases that were read are TGTGCCAGCTCACCAGTCCCGGGTACGGGGCAGCCC.

Many counts were recorded for this clone. The read terminates 3 residues before the CDR3 end, so the remaining end is supplied by the germline J gene. This sequence joins TRBV7-9 and TRBJ2-1; 11 positions match TRBD2. J was trimmed by 8 bases and V by 4 bases; bases with no gene match: 7. This CDR3 region has 15 residues. Germline CDR1 and CDR2: SEHNR and FQNEAQ (reference sequence). The chain's CDR3 is CASSSGTSGVDEQFF. The sequenced CDR3 bases are TGTGCCAGCAGCTCCGGGACTAGCGGAGTCGATGAG.

This clone was found many times. CDR3 DNA (partial): TGTGCCAGCACCCGAGCGGGGGGTCCCACCGGGGAG. It specifies CASTRAGGPTGE. In full, the CDR3 reads CASTRAGGPTGELFF. The chain combines TRBV12-3 or TRBV12-4 with TRBJ2-2, with 9 bases aligning to TRBD2. With the read ending 3 residues before the CDR3 end, the germline J gene is used to fill in that end. The V gene end was trimmed by 7 bases and the J gene end by 4 bases; junction bases not matched to a gene: 7. This CDR3 is built from 15 residues.

This clone was observed at least ten times. The read terminates 3 residues ahead of where the CDR3 ends, so the germline J gene completes it. The chain joins TRBV5-1 to TRBJ2-1, with TRBD2 identical over 13 bases. The length of the CDR3 is 16 residues. Germline-derived CDR1 and CDR2 are SGHRS and YFSETQ. With V trimmed by 4 bases and J by 4 bases, 5 bases remained unmatched. The CDR3 DNA, read in part, is TGCGCCAGCAGCCCTGGACTAGCGGGGGCTTACAATGAG. Its protein product is CASSPGLAGAYNE. The complete CDR3 reads CASSPGLAGAYNEQFF.

This clone was seen repeatedly, ten times or more. The CDR3 is cut off 3 residues early in the read; its end comes from the germline J gene. This sequence joins TRBV20-1 and TRBJ1-5; 7 bases match TRBD1. Germline V CDR1 and CDR2: DFQATT, SNEGSKA (reference sequence). J lost 3 bases, V lost 6 bases, and 5 bases had no gene match. The CDR3 has 13 amino acids. The sequenced CDR3 bases are TGCAGTGCAACAGGGGATTACAATCAGCCC. This codes for CSATGDYNQP. The whole CDR3 is CSATGDYNQPQHF.